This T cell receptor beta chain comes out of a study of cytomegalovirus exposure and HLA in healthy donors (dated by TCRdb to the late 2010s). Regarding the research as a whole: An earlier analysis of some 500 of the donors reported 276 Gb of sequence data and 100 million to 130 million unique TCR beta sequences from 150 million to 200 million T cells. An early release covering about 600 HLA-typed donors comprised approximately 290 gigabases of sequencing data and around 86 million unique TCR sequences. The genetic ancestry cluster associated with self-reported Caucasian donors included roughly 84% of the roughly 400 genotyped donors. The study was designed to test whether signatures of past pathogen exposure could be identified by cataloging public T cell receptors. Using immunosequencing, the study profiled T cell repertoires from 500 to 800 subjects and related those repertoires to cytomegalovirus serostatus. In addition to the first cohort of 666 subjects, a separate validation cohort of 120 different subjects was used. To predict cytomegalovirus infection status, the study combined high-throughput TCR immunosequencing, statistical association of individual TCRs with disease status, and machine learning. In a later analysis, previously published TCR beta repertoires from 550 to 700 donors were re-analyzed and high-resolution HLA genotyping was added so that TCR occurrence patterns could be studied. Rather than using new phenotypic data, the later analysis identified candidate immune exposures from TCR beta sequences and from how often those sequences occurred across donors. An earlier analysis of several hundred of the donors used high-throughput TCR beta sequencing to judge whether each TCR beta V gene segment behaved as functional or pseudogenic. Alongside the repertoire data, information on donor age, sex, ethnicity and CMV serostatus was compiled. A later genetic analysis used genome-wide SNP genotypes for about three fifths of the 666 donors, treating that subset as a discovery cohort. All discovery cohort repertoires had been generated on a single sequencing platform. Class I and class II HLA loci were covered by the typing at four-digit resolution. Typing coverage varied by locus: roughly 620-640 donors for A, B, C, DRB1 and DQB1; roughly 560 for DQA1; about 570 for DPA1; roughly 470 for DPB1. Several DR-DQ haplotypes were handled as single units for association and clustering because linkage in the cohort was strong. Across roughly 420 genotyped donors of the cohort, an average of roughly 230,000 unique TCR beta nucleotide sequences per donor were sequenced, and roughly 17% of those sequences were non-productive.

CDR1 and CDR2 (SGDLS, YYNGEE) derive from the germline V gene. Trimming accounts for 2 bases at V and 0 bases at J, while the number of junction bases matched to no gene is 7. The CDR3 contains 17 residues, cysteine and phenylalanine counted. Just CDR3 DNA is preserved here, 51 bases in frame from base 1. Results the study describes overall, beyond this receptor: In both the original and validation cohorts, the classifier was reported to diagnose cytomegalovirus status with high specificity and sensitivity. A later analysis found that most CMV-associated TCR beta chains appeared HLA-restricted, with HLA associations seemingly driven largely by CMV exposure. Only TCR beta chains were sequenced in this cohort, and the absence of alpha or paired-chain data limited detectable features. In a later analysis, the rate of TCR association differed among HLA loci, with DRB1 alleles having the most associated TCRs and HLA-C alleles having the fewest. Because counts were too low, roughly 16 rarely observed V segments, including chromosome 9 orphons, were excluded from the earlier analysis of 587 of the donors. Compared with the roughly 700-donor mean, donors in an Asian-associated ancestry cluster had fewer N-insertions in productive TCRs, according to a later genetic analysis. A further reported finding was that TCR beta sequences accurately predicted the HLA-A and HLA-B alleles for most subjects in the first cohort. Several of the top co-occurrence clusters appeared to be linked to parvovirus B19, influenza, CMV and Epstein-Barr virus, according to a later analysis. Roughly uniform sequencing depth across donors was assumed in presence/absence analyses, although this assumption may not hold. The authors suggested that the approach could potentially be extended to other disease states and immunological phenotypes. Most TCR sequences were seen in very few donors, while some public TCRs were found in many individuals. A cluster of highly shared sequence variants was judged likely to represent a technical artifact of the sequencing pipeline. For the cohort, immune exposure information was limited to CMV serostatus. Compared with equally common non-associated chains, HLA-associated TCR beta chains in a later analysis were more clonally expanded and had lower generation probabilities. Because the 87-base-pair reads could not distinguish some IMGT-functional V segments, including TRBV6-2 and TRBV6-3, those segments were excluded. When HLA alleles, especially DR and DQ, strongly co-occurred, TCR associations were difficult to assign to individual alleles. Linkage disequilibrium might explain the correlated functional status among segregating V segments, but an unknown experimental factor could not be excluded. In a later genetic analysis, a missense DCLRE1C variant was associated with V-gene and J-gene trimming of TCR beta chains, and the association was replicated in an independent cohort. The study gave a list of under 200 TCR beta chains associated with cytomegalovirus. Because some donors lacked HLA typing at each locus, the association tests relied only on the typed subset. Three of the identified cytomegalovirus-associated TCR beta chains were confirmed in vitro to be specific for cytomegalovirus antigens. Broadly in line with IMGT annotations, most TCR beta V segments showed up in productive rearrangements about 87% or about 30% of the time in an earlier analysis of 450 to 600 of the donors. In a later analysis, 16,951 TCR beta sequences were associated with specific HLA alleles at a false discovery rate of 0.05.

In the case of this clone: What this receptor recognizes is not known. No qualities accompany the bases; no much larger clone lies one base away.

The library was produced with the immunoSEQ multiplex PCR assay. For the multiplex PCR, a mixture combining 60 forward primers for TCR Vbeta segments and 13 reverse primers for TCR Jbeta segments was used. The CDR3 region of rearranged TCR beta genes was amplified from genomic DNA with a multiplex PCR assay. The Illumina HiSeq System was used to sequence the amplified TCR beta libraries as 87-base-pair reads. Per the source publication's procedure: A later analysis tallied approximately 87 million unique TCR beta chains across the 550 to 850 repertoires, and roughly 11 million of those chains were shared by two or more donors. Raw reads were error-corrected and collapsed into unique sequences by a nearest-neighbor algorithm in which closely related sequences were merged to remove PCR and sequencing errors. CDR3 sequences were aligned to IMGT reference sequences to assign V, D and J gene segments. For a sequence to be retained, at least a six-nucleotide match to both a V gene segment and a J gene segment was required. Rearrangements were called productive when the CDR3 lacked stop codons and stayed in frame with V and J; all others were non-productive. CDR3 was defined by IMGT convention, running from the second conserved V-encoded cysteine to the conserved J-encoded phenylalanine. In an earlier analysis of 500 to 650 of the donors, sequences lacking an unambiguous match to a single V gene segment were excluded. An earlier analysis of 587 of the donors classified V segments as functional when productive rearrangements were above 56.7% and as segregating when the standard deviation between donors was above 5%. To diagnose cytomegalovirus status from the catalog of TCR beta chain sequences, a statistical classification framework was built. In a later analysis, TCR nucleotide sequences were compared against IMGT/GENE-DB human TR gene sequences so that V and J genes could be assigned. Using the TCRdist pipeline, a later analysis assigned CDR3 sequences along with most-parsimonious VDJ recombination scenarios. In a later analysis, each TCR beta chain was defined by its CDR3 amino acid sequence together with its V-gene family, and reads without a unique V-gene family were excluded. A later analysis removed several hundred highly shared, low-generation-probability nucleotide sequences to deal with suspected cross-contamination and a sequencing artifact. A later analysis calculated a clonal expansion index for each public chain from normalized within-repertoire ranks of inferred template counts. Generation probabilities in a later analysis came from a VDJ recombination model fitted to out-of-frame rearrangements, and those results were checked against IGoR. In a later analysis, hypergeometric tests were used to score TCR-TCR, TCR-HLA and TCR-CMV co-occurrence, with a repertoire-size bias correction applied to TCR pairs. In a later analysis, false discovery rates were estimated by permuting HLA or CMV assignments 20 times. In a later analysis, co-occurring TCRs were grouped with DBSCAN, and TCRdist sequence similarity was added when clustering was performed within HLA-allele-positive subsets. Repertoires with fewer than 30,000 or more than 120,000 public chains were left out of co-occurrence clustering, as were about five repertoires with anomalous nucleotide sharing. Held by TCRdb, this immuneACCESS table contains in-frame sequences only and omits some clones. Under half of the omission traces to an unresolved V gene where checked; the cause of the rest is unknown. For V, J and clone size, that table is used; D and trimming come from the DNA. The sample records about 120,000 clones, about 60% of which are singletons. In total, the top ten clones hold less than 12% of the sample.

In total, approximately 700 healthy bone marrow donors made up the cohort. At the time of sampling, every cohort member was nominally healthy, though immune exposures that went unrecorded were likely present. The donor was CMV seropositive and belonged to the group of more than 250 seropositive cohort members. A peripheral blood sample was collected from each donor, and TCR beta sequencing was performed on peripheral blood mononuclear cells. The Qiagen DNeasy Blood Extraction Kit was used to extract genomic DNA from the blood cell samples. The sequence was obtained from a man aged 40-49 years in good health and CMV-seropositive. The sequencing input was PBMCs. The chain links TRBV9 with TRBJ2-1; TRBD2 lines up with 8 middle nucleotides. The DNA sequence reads TGTGCCAGCAGCGTCCGGGGGGGACGAGCCTCCTACAATGAGCAGTTCTTC. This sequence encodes CASSVRGGRASYNEQFF.